These 32 T cell receptor beta chains were sequenced from one sample in a study of spatial heterogeneity in lung cancer. Study-level points and caveats: Mutation tallies in tumors tracked expanded intratumoral alpha and beta TCR counts.

TCRdb reprocessed the 5' RACE reads via MiXCR and lists one record per CDR3 protein. The sample has 17,000 or so distinct CDR3 sequences; roughly 6.2% are singletons. Noted time point: sample taken at primary tumor resection. The antigens these receptors bind are not known. The sample was lung tumor tissue, taken at surgery. The origin of the receptors is a male donor with early-stage non-small cell lung cancer.

In this sample, this clonotype turned up many times. This beta chain represents an off-target read in a library built for alpha chains; its size is of limited meaning. CDR3 nucleotides: TGTGCCAGCAGCCGCGGGGGAGGACAAGAGACCCAGTACTTC. Translating it yields CASSRGGGQETQYF. The chain combines TRBV14 with TRBJ2-5; 7 bases agree with TRBD2. The germline CDR1 and CDR2 sequences are SGHDN and FVKESK. J was trimmed by 2 bases and V by 4 bases; bases with no gene match: 4. The CDR3 runs 14 residues. The full variable domain, with the rest looked up from reference TRBV14 and TRBJ2-5, is EAGVTQFPSHSVIEKGQTVTLRCDPISGHDNLYWYRRVMGKEIKFLLHFVKESKQDESGMPNNRFLAERTGGTYSTLKVQPAELEDSGVYFCASSRGGGQETQYFGPGTRLLVL.

There are many counts of this clonotype. Little can be read into the size of this beta chain, an off-target read in a library designed for alpha chains. J is TRBJ2-2 and V is TRBV6-5; no reliable D call. The CDR3 sequence is 14 residues long. Germline assignment: CDR1 MNHEY and CDR2 SVGAGI. The V gene lost 0 bases and the J gene lost 3 bases, with 5 bases spanning the gap. This chain's CDR3 is CASSYSDYTGELFF. CDR3 coding DNA: TGTGCCAGCAGTTACTCCGACTACACCGGGGAGCTGTTTTTT.

For this clonotype: This beta chain appears as a stray read in a library generated for alpha chains; its size is not informative. The gene calls are TRBV6-6 and TRBJ2-1; 11 positions agree with TRBD2. Trimming removed 6 bases from V and 7 bases from J; junction bases left unmatched: 8. CDR3 size: 15 residues. CDR1 is MNHNY, CDR2 SVGAGI, per germline (reference sequence). In nucleotides, the CDR3 is TGTGCCAGCAGCCGTCTAGCGGGAGGTGTGAATGAGCAGTTCTTC. Its protein is CASSRLAGGVNEQFF.

This clonotype was seen ten or more times. This beta chain represents an off-target read in a library built for alpha chains; its size is of limited meaning. This rearrangement joins TRBV4-1 to TRBJ2-7; D gene uncertain. The CDR3 is 15 residues long. V was pared by 4 bases and J by 3 bases, with 16 bases between. Germline loops: CDR1 MGHRA, CDR2 YSYEKL. The CDR3 loop reads CASSLGPGSFYEQYF. The CDR3 DNA follows: TGCGCCAGCAGCCTCGGACCCGGGTCCTTCTACGAGCAGTACTTC.

This clonotype was picked up many times. The library was built for alpha chains, so this beta chain is an off-target read and its size means little. The rearrangement joins TRBV28 to TRBJ2-2, with D unresolved. V lost 2 bases and J lost 1, with 14 bases in between. CDR3 length: 17 amino acids. Germline CDR1 is MDHEN and CDR2 is SYDVKM. This CDR3 is CASSLPGEGRNTGELFF. CDR3 sequence (DNA): TGTGCCAGCAGTTTACCAGGTGAAGGTCGGAACACCGGGGAGCTGTTTTTT.

In this sample, this clonotype turned up many times. Its ends do not fully match the called genes, so a read error is possible. A library prepared for alpha chains yielded this beta chain as an off-target read; its size is of little meaning. The V and J genes are TRBV7-2 and TRBJ2-1; 13 positions agree with TRBD2. CDR1 and CDR2 (germline): SGHTA, FQGNSA. The CDR3 runs to 12 residues. CDR3 nucleotides: TGTGCCAGCAGCTTAGGACTAGCGGGGGGCCCATTC. It specifies CASSLGLAGGPF.

This clonotype was counted at least ten times. This beta chain is an unintended read in a library built for alpha chains; its size means little. CDR3: CASSLISANTGELFF. In DNA, the CDR3 is TGTGCCAGCAGCTTGATATCCGCGAACACCGGGGAGCTGTTTTTT. J is TRBJ2-2 and V is TRBV7-8; D is ambiguous. With 3 bases removed from V and 0 bases from J, the gap between germline ends came to 8 bases. Germline loops: CDR1 SGHVS, CDR2 FQNEAQ. The CDR3 has 15 residues.

The table lists this clonotype with a few counts. Because this beta chain is a stray read in a library intended to capture alpha chains, its abundance should not be given much weight. This chain joins TRBV5-1 and TRBJ2-1, with D possibly being TRBD1 (6 bases). The V gene's germline CDR1 is SGHRS and CDR2 YFSETQ. Trimming removed 2 bases from V and 4 bases from J, with 10 bases in between. This CDR3 is built from 14 residues. The CDR3 region has the DNA TGCGCCAGCAGCTTAGGGGGTTTTTACAATGAGCAGTTCTTC. Translated: CASSLGGFYNEQFF.

There are many counts of this clonotype. This beta chain turned up in a library designed for alpha chains; as an off-target read, its abundance says little. The CDR3 DNA is TGTGCCAGCAGCCCCCAGGGAGGCTATGGCTACACCTTC. Protein sequence: CASSPQGGYGYTF. V gene TRBV12-3 or TRBV12-4 combines with J gene TRBJ1-2; the D gene is possibly TRBD1 (5 bases). This CDR3 has 13 residues. Trimming left V 6 bases short and J 4 bases short, with 12 bases between.

At least ten counts were recorded for this clonotype. This beta chain lies outside the target of a library built for alpha chains; its clone size means little. V gene TRBV20-1 combines with J gene TRBJ2-1; the match to TRBD2 covers 10 bases. The CDR3 is 14 amino acids. The germline CDR1 and CDR2 sequences are DFQATT and SNEGSKA (reference sequence). Losses at the gene ends were 3 bases for V and 4 bases for J; bases not matched to a gene: 3. The CDR3 protein is CSASTLAGYNEQFF. The DNA of the CDR3 is TGCAGTGCTAGTACACTAGCGGGATACAATGAGCAGTTCTTC.

This clonotype was picked up many times. Little can be read into the size of this beta chain, an off-target read in a library designed for alpha chains. The J gene is TRBJ1-1, the V gene TRBV20-1; D is unclear. There are 14 residues in the CDR3. CDR1 is DFQATT and CDR2 is SNEGSKA in the germline V gene (reference sequence). The ends were cut back, 3 bases at V and 2 bases at J, with 13 bases in the middle. The CDR3 coding sequence is TGCAGTGCTAGTCCCTCTCACAGAAACACTGAAGCTTTCTTT. Encoded protein: CSASPSHRNTEAFF.

Of note for this clonotype: This may arise from a read error, as a much more abundant clone is one base away. This beta chain appears as a stray read in a library generated for alpha chains; its size is not informative. The gene calls are TRBV28 and TRBJ2-7, with D perhaps TRBD1 (6 bases). The CDR3 covers 13 residues. Deletions cut 6 bases from V and 6 bases from J, with 15 bases between. Germline CDR1 reads MDHEN; CDR2 reads SYDVKM. In DNA form, the CDR3 reads TGTGCCAGCAGATTCCCCAGGGGCCCCGAGCAGTACTTC. Translation: CASRFPRGPEQYF.

This clonotype showed up many times. This beta chain came through as a stray read in a library set up for alpha chains, and its size says little. The chain recombines TRBV4-2 with TRBJ2-6; D is ambiguous. The CDR3 has 16 residues. CDR1 LGHNA and CDR2 YNFKEQ come from the germline V gene. V was pared by 2 bases and J by 0 bases, with 8 bases between. In DNA, the CDR3 is TGTGCCAGCAGCCAATCCCTTTACTCTGGGGCCAACGTCCTGACTTTC. Encoded protein: CASSQSLYSGANVLTF.

This clonotype was picked up many times. This beta chain came through as a stray read in a library set up for alpha chains, and its size says little. V gene TRBV9 combines with J gene TRBJ2-1; tentatively, D is TRBD1 or TRBD2 (5 bases each). This CDR3 contains 15 residues. Trimming removed 1 base from V and 8 bases from J, with 16 bases in between. The V gene's germline CDR1 is SGDLS and CDR2 YYNGEE. CDR3 sequence: CASSVKVDGTDEQFF. CDR3 nucleotide sequence: TGTGCCAGCAGCGTAAAAGTGGACGGGACGGATGAGCAGTTCTTC.

This clonotype was seen at least ten times. The size of this beta chain means little, since it is a stray read in a library made for alpha chains. The rearrangement joins TRBV7-2 to TRBJ2-5, with D perhaps matching TRBD1 (5 bases). Between the trimmed V and J ends, which lost 5 bases and 3 bases, there was a span of 13 bases. In germline, CDR1 is SGHTA, CDR2 FQGNSA. The CDR3 has 14 residues. The CDR3 sequence is CASSPPGLEETQYF. The DNA of the CDR3 is TGTGCCAGCAGCCCCCCAGGGCTTGAAGAGACCCAGTACTTC.

This clonotype was observed many times. This beta chain was picked up by a library intended for alpha chains and is off target, so its count carries little meaning. This chain connects TRBV20-1 to TRBJ2-1; the match to TRBD2 covers 13 bases. Germline V gene data show CDR1 as DFQATT and CDR2 as SNEGSKA (reference sequence). The CDR3 is made up of 14 amino acids. V shed 6 bases and J 4 bases; nucleotides not matched to a gene: 3. The CDR3 DNA reads as TGCAGTGCCCCGGGACTAGCGGGGTACAATGAGCAGTTCTTC. Amino acids: CSAPGLAGYNEQFF.

This clonotype was observed at least ten times. This beta chain was picked up by a library intended for alpha chains and is off target, so its count carries little meaning. The V call is TRBV20-1, the J call TRBJ2-7, with 14 bases that match TRBD2. The germline gives CDR1 DFQATT, CDR2 SNEGSKA (reference sequence). This CDR3 spans 15 amino acids. Germline trimming cut 4 bases from V and 3 bases from J; bases unmatched to any gene: 5. This CDR3 is CSAIPGTSGGYEQYF. The CDR3 coding sequence is TGCAGTGCTATCCCCGGGACTAGCGGGGGCTACGAGCAGTACTTC.

This clonotype has a count of ten or more. Since the library was made to target alpha chains, this beta chain is a stray read and its abundance is not meaningful. The V gene is TRBV7-2, the J gene TRBJ2-7; TRBD2 matches 11 bases. V trimming: 4 bases; J trimming: 2 bases; junction bases outside the gene matches: 4. The germline V gene encodes CDR1 SGHTA and CDR2 FQGNSA. The CDR3 contains 15 residues. In DNA, the CDR3 is TGTGCCAGCAGCTCTTATAGCGGGAGGGCCTACGAGCAGTACTTC. The encoded protein is CASSSYSGRAYEQYF.

This clonotype was detected many times. This beta chain lies outside the target of a library built for alpha chains; its clone size means little. The chain carries TRBV14 and TRBJ2-2; D gene ambiguous. V dropped 0 bases and J dropped 1 base, with 3 bases sitting between them. This CDR3 is built from 14 residues. CDR1 and CDR2 (germline): SGHDN, FVKESK. The CDR3: CASSQELNTGELFF. Written as DNA, the CDR3 is TGTGCCAGCAGCCAAGAACTGAACACCGGGGAGCTGTTTTTT.

This clonotype was detected many times. This beta chain turned up in a library designed for alpha chains; as an off-target read, its abundance says little. The V and J genes are TRBV20-1 and TRBJ1-1, with a weak D call TRBD1 (6 bases). Per the germline V gene, CDR1 is DFQATT and CDR2 is SNEGSKA (reference sequence). The CDR3 totals 16 residues. V lost 0 bases and J lost 0, with 14 bases in between. CDR3 DNA sequence: TGCAGTGCTAGAGATTTGACGACAGGAATGAACACTGAAGCTTTCTTT. Translated, it gives CSARDLTTGMNTEAFF.

As for this clonotype: This beta chain appears as a stray read in a library generated for alpha chains; its size is not informative. The chain carries TRBV7-2 and TRBJ2-2; no definite D call. CDR3 length: 12 amino acids. Germline values: CDR1 SGHTA, CDR2 FQGNSA. V was shortened by 5 bases and J by 1 base, with 2 bases between the two germline ends. The CDR3 bases are TGTGCCAGCAGCGTGAACACCGGGGAGCTGTTTTTT. Amino acid sequence: CASSVNTGELFF.

Concerning this clonotype: Compared with germline, one end of the junction differs, possibly owing to a read error. Little can be read into the size of this beta chain, an off-target read in a library designed for alpha chains. The rearrangement joins TRBV11-1 to TRBJ2-1; D perhaps matches TRBD2 (5 bases). The CDR3 extends over 15 amino acids. The V gene's germline CDR1 is SGHAT and CDR2 FQDESV (reference sequence). CDR3 amino acids: CAGSLPGSSYNEQFF. The CDR3 DNA is TGTGCCGGCAGCTTACCGGGGAGCTCCTACAATGAGCAGTTCTTC.

The table lists this clonotype with many counts. Since the library was made to target alpha chains, this beta chain is a stray read and its abundance is not meaningful. This sequence joins TRBV10-3 and TRBJ1-6; D call uncertain. Germline CDR1 ENHRY, CDR2 SYGVKD. Trimming stripped 0 bases from V and 9 bases from J, with 12 bases between. The CDR3 extends over 15 amino acids. The CDR3 DNA sequence: TGTGCCATCAGTGAGTCTGAGGGTTACGGTTCACCCCTCCACTTT. It is translated as CAISESEGYGSPLHF.

This clonotype appeared a few times. This beta chain came through as a stray read in a library set up for alpha chains, and its size says little. The chain joins TRBV7-9 to TRBJ2-1, with D perhaps matching TRBD1 (6 bases). The CDR3 runs to 16 residues. Germline CDR1 SEHNR, CDR2 FQNEAQ (reference sequence). The ends were cut back, 1 base at V and 5 bases at J, with 15 bases in the middle. The CDR3 DNA is TGTGCCAGCAGCTTAGGGACAGACCCATCAAACAATGAGCAGTTCTTC. Its protein product is CASSLGTDPSNNEQFF.

This clonotype is categorized as large. This beta chain was picked up by a library intended for alpha chains and is off target, so its count carries little meaning. This rearrangement joins TRBV12-3 or TRBV12-4 to TRBJ1-2, with D perhaps matching TRBD1 (5 bases). V lost 5 bases and J 4 bases, leaving 14 bases between the germline ends. This CDR3 contains 14 residues. CDR3: CASSPRDFLYGYTF. The CDR3 coding sequence is TGTGCCAGCAGTCCCCGGGACTTTCTCTATGGCTACACCTTC.

There are many counts of this clonotype. In a library made to pick up alpha chains, this beta chain is a stray read with a size that means little. The chain carries TRBV29-1 and TRBJ2-1; TRBD2 aligns across 14 bases. After removal of 5 bases from V and 7 bases from J, the junction contained 7 bases not matched to a gene. The CDR3 runs to 15 residues. Germline CDR1 and CDR2: SQVTM and ANQGSEA. The CDR3 DNA sequence: TGCAGCGTTCGTACCGGGACTAGCGGGAGAAATGAGCAGTTCTTC. Translating gives CSVRTGTSGRNEQFF.

This clonotype was recorded at least ten times. With the library built for alpha chains, this beta chain is off target and its frequency is not meaningful. V usage is TRBV7-2 and J usage is TRBJ1-5; D not certain. The CDR3 loop spans 14 amino acids. V was pared by 5 bases and J by 9 bases, with 17 bases between. Germline V lookup: CDR1 SGHTA, CDR2 FQGNSA. CDR3 residues: CASSRAPGPGPQHF. The CDR3 nucleotides are TGTGCCAGCAGCCGGGCCCCGGGCCCTGGGCCCCAGCATTTT.

This clonotype occurred many times. This beta chain is an off-target read within a library intended for alpha chains, so its frequency means little. The chain is built from TRBV19 and TRBJ2-1; TRBD1 matches at 7 bases. The V gene's germline CDR1 is LNHDA and CDR2 SQIVND (reference sequence). V gave up 5 bases and J gave up 6 bases; unmatched junction bases: 10. The CDR3 is made up of 15 amino acids. CDR3 coding DNA: TGTGCCAGTAGTTCACAGGGGTCCGGCACCAATGAGCAGTTCTTC. Translated: CASSSQGSGTNEQFF.

This clonotype occurred many times. A library made for alpha chains picked up this beta chain off target, so its size means little. V is TRBV14 and J is TRBJ2-2, with TRBD2 matching over 7 bases. Germline assignment: CDR1 SGHDN and CDR2 FVKESK. V gave up 6 bases and J gave up 2 bases; unmatched junction bases: 3. The CDR3 totals 14 residues. The CDR3 DNA reads TGTGCCAGCAGACGGGACTACAACACCGGGGAGCTGTTTTTT. This translates into CASRRDYNTGELFF.

This clonotype has ten or more counts. This beta chain slipped into a library made for alpha chains as a stray read, so its size is not meaningful. The chain combines TRBV7-8 with TRBJ2-7; possibly TRBD2 for D (6 bases). CDR3 length: 15 amino acids. The V end lost 5 bases, the J end lost 2 bases, and 16 bases lay between the germline ends. Looked up from germline, CDR1 is SGHVS and CDR2 is FQNEAQ. CDR3 DNA sequence: TGTGCCAGCAGCCCACTCGGGGGAGGTACCTACGAGCAGTACTTC. Translating gives CASSPLGGGTYEQYF. The full variable domain, in which reference TRBV7-8 and TRBJ2-7 provide the parts outside the CDR3, is GAGVSQSPRYKVAKRGQDVALRCDPISGHVSLFWYQQALGQGPEFLTYFQNEAQLDKSGLPSDRFFAERPEGSVSTLKIQRTQQEDSAVYLCASSPLGGGTYEQYFGPGTRLTVT.

By share, this clonotype ranks as medium-sized. Little can be read into the size of this beta chain, an off-target read in a library designed for alpha chains. The chain couples TRBV10-3 to TRBJ2-4, with TRBD2 identical over 12 bases. Per the germline V gene, CDR1 is ENHRY and CDR2 is SYGVKD. This CDR3 contains 17 residues. The V and J ends lost 2 bases and 8 bases, in that order; junction bases with no gene match: 10. In DNA, the CDR3 is TGTGCCATCAGTGAGGGGACTAGCGGGCCCTTCGGGGACATTCAGTACTTC. It codes for CAISEGTSGPFGDIQYF.

This clonotype was counted ten times or more. This beta chain slipped into a library made for alpha chains as a stray read, so its size is not meaningful. The CDR3 loop is CSARSREYGYTF. Here the CDR3 DNA reads TGCAGTGCTAGATCCCGGGAGTATGGCTACACCTTC. The chain uses TRBV20-1 and TRBJ1-2; D gene uncertain. The CDR3 consists of 12 residues. Germline CDR1 DFQATT, CDR2 SNEGSKA (reference sequence). The ends were cut back, 2 bases at V and 5 bases at J, with 9 bases in the middle.